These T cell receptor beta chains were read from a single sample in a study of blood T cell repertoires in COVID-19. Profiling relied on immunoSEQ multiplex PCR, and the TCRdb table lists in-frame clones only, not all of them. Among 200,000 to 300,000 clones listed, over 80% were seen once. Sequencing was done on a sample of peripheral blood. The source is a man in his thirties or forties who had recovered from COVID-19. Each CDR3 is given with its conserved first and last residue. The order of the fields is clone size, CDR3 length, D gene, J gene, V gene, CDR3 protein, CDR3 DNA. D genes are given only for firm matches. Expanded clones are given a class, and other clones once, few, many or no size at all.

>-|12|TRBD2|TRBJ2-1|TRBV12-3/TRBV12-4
CASSLADNEQFF
TGTGCCAGCTCTCTAGCGGACAATGAGCAGTTCTTC
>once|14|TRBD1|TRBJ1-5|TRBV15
CATSLRTGVQPQHF
TGTGCCACCAGCCTACGGACAGGGGTTCAGCCCCAGCATTTT
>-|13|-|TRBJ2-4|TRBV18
CASSPTGWDIQYF
TGTGCCAGCTCACCAACAGGTTGGGACATTCAGTACTTC
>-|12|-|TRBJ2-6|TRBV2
CASKTGANVLTF
TGTGCCAGTAAAACTGGGGCCAACGTCCTGACTTTC
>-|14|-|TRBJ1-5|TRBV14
CASSHRGSNQPQHF
TGTGCCAGCAGCCACAGGGGAAGCAATCAGCCCCAGCATTTT
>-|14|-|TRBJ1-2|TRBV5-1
CASSLDLRNYGYTF
TGCGCCAGCAGCTTGGATCTGCGAAACTATGGCTACACCTTC
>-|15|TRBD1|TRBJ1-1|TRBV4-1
CASSLDRGTNTEAFF
TGCGCCAGCAGCTTGGACAGGGGGACGAACACTGAAGCTTTCTTT
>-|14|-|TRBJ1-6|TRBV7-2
CASSLLGEASPLHF
TGTGCCAGCAGCTTGCTGGGGGAGGCTTCACCCCTCCACTTT
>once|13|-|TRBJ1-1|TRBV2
CASRGGVNTEAFF
TGTGCCAGCAGGGGAGGGGTGAACACTGAAGCTTTCTTT
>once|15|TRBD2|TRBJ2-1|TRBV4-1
CASRTIAGVYNEQFF
TGCGCCAGCAGAACCATAGCGGGGGTGTACAATGAGCAGTTCTTC
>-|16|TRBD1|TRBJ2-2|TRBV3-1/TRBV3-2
CASSQALTGDTGELFF
TGTGCCAGCAGCCAAGCTTTGACAGGGGACACCGGGGAGCTGTTTTTT
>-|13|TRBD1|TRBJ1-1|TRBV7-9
CASSSGQGRIAFF
TGTGCCAGCAGCTCCGGACAGGGTAGGATAGCTTTCTTT
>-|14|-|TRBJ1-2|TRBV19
CASSIGTGSRGYTF
TGTGCCAGTAGTATAGGAACAGGGTCTAGGGGCTACACCTTC
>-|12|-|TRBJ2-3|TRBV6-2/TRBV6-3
CASSPDRITQYF
TGTGCCAGCAGTCCCGACAGAATTACGCAGTATTTT
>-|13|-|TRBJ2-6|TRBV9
CASGVSGANVLTF
TGTGCAAGCGGAGTGTCCGGGGCCAACGTCCTGACTTTC
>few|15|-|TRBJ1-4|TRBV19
CASKTALSPNEKLFF
TGTGCCAGTAAGACAGCCCTCAGCCCTAATGAAAAACTGTTTTTT
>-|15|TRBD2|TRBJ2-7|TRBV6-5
CASSKSGGISYEQYF
TGTGCCAGCAGTAAAAGCGGGGGGATATCCTACGAGCAGTACTTC
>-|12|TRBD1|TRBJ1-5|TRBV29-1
CSVRQGSQPQHF
TGCAGCGTGAGACAGGGGAGTCAGCCCCAGCATTTT
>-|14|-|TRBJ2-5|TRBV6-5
CASSNNRVTETQYF
TGTGCCAGCAGTAACAACAGGGTTACAGAGACCCAGTACTTC
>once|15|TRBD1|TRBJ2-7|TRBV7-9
CASSSRDRGPYEQYF
TGTGCCAGCAGCTCCCGGGACAGGGGCCCCTACGAGCAGTACTTC
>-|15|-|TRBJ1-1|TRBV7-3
CASSQFWGPITEAFF
TGTGCCAGCAGCCAGTTTTGGGGGCCGATCACTGAAGCTTTCTTT
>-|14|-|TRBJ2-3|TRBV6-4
CASSGGSSTDTQYF
TGTGCCAGCTCAGGAGGGTCTAGCACAGATACGCAGTATTTT
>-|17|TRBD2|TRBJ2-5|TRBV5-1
CASSFKAGGPGQETQYF
TGCGCCAGCAGCTTCAAAGCGGGGGGGCCCGGGCAAGAGACCCAGTACTTC
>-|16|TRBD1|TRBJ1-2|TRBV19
CASSFRQGAKDYGYTF
TGTGCCAGTAGTTTCCGACAGGGGGCGAAGGACTATGGCTACACCTTC
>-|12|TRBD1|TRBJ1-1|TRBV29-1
CSVATGAAEAFF
TGCAGCGTCGCCACAGGGGCCGCTGAAGCTTTCTTT
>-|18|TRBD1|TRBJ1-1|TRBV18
CASSPRTGTGGTGGEAFF
TGTGCCAGCTCACCACGAACCGGGACAGGGGGGACCGGGGGTGAAGCTTTCTTT
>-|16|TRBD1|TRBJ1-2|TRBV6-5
CASSYRAGGRRSGYTF
TGTGCCAGCAGTTATCGGGCAGGGGGCCGCCGTAGTGGCTACACCTTC
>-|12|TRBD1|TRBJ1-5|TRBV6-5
CATQRGRQPQHF
TGTGCCACTCAAAGGGGGCGGCAGCCCCAGCATTTT
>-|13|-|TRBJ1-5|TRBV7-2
CASSSQVTQPQHF
TGTGCCAGCAGCTCGCAGGTTACGCAGCCCCAGCATTTT
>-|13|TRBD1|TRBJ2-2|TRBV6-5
CASKTGDGGELFF
TGTGCCAGCAAGACAGGGGATGGCGGGGAGCTGTTTTTT
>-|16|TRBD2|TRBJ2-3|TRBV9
CASSAEAGSSTDTQYF
TGTGCCAGCAGCGCAGAAGCGGGGTCCTCCACAGATACGCAGTATTTT
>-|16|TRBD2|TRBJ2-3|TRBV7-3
CASSLRLAGNTDTQYF
TGTGCCAGCAGCCTCAGACTAGCGGGGAACACAGATACGCAGTATTTT
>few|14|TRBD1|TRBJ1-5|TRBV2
CASSSRQGPYPQHF
TGTGCCAGCAGTAGCCGACAGGGGCCGTATCCCCAGCATTTT
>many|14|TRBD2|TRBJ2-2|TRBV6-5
CASKRTSEVGELFF
TGTGCCAGCAAGAGGACTAGCGAGGTCGGGGAGCTGTTTTTT
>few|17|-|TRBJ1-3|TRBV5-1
CASSLVAVGTAGNTIYF
TGCGCCAGCAGCTTGGTAGCGGTGGGTACGGCTGGAAACACCATATATTTT
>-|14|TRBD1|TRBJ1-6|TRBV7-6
CASSIDRGPSPLHF
TGTGCCAGCAGCATCGACAGGGGTCCTTCACCCCTCCACTTT
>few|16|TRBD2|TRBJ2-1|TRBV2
CASSESAGEAYNEQFF
TGTGCCAGCAGTGAATCTGCGGGGGAGGCCTACAATGAGCAGTTCTTC
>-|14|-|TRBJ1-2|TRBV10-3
CAISEAQANYGYTF
TGTGCCATCAGTGAGGCACAGGCTAACTATGGCTACACCTTC
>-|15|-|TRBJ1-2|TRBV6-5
CASSYFRTDRGGYTF
TGTGCCAGCAGTTACTTCCGGACAGACCGTGGCGGCTACACCTTC
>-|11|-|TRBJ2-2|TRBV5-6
CASSLSGELFF
TGTGCCAGCAGCCTATCCGGGGAGCTGTTTTTT
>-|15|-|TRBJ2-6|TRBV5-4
CASRLQGSGANVLTF
TGTGCCAGCAGACTTCAGGGGAGCGGGGCCAACGTCCTGACTTTC
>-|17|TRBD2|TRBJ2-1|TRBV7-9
CASSLFKSGGSYNEQFF
TGTGCCAGCAGCTTATTTAAGAGCGGGGGGTCCTACAATGAGCAGTTCTTC
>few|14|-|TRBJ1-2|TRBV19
CASSRTVANYGYTF
TGTGCCAGTAGCCGGACAGTAGCTAACTATGGCTACACCTTC
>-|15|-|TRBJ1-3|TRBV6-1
CASSETGVGGNTIYF
TGTGCCAGCAGTGAAACGGGGGTAGGAGGAAACACCATATATTTT
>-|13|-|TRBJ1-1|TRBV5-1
CASSLVAAAEAFF
TGCGCCAGCAGCTTGGTCGCGGCGGCTGAAGCTTTCTTT
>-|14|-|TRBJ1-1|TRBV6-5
CASSYFDRNTEAFF
TGTGCCAGCAGTTACTTTGACAGGAACACTGAAGCTTTCTTT
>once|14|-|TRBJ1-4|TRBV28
CASRDNQGWEKLFF
TGTGCCAGCAGAGATAATCAGGGGTGGGAAAAACTGTTTTTT
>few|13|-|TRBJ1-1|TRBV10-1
CASQEQAYTEAFF
TGCGCCAGTCAGGAACAGGCATACACTGAAGCTTTCTTT
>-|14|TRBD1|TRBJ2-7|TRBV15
CATSRVGQGAEQYF
TGTGCCACCAGCAGAGTTGGACAGGGGGCGGAACAGTACTTC
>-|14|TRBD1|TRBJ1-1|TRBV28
CASTGQVFTTEAFF
TGTGCCAGCACCGGACAGGTGTTCACCACTGAAGCTTTCTTT
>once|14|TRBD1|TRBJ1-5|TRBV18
CASSYGQGNQPQHF
TGTGCCAGCTCATACGGACAGGGCAATCAGCCCCAGCATTTT
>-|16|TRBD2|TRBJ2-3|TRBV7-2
CASSFSGGARTDTQYF
TGTGCCAGCAGCTTTAGCGGGGGGGCAAGGACAGATACGCAGTATTTT
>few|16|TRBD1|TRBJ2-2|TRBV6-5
CASSFGDRSTTGELFF
TGTGCCAGCAGTTTTGGGGACAGGAGCACCACCGGGGAGCTGTTTTTT